These 9 T cell receptor beta chains were all obtained from the same sample, sequenced in a study of blood T cell repertoires in COVID-19. TCRdb's table, derived via immunoSEQ multiplex PCR, lists solely in-frame clones and lacks some. The table has roughly 17,000 clones, about 81% seen once. The material sequenced was peripheral blood. The receptors here all came from a man aged 60 to 75 with acute or convalescent COVID-19.

A few counts support this clone. The rearrangement joins TRBV19 to TRBJ1-6; 8 bases line up with TRBD1. Germline CDR1 and CDR2: LNHDA and SQIVND (reference sequence). The CDR3 sequence is 15 residues long. J lost 8 bases, V lost 4 bases, and 7 bases had no gene match. In DNA, the CDR3 is TGTGCCAGTAGTACGTACGGACAGGGAGATTCACCCCTCCACTTT. This codes for CASSTYGQGDSPLHF.

The chain joins TRBV6-1 to TRBJ2-7; unclear D gene. Germline CDR1 and CDR2: MNHNS and SASEGT. The CDR3 is 13 residues long. With 2 bases removed from V and 4 bases from J, the gap between germline ends came to 9 bases. The CDR3 protein is CASSETLEYEQYF. The CDR3 region has the DNA TGTGCCAGCAGTGAAACCCTTGAGTACGAGCAGTACTTC.

The genes are TRBV13 and TRBJ2-3; D unclear. The ends were cut back, 1 base at V and 0 bases at J, with 14 bases in the middle. CDR1 and CDR2 from the germline V gene are PRHDT and FYEKMQ (reference sequence). This CDR3 region has 17 residues. The CDR3 nucleotides read TGTGCCAGCAGCTTAGTCGCGGCGCCTTCTAGCACAGATACGCAGTATTTT. Amino acid sequence: CASSLVAAPSSTDTQYF. Supplemented by reference TRBV13 and TRBJ2-3, the full variable domain reads AAGVIQSPRHLIKEKRETATLKCYPIPRHDTVYWYQQGPGQDPQFLISFYEKMQSDKGSIPDRFSAQQFSDYHSELNMSSLELGDSALYFCASSLVAAPSSTDTQYFGPGTRLTVL.

The V call is TRBV27, the J call TRBJ2-1, with 10 bases aligning to TRBD1. The germline gives CDR1 MNHEY, CDR2 SMNVEV (reference sequence). With V trimmed by 5 bases and J by 5 bases, 15 bases remained unmatched. The CDR3 is 18 amino acids. CDR3 DNA: TGTGCCAGCAGTCCCCCCCTCTCCGGGACAGGGGCCAACAATGAGCAGTTCTTC. Protein product: CASSPPLSGTGANNEQFF.

This chain links TRBV10-3 with TRBJ2-2, with 7 nucleotides matching TRBD2. V lost 4 bases, J lost 5 bases, and 7 bases stayed unmatched. The CDR3 runs 15 residues. Germline CDR1 and CDR2: ENHRY and SYGVKD. The CDR3 region has the DNA TGTGCCATCAGTGGGGGCGGGGGACCTACCGGGGAGCTGTTTTTT. Translating gives CAISGGGGPTGELFF.

The rearrangement joins TRBV7-8 to TRBJ2-5; D is unresolved. V dropped 3 bases and J dropped 4 bases, with 9 bases sitting between them. CDR3 length: 13 amino acids. Germline V gene data show CDR1 as SGHVS and CDR2 as FQNEAQ. CDR3 bases: TGTGCCAGCAGCTTCACCCTGCGAGAGACCCAGTACTTC. It codes for CASSFTLRETQYF.

The chain's CDR3 is CASSRAGQSYEQYF. CDR3 sequence (DNA): TGTGCCAGCAGCCGCGCGGGACAGTCCTACGAGCAGTACTTC. This chain connects TRBV6-5 to TRBJ2-7; D might be TRBD1 (7 bases). Germline CDR1 is MNHEY and CDR2 is SVGAGI. The length of the CDR3 is 14 residues. Deletions cut 6 bases from V and 1 base from J, with 13 bases between.

This clone has only one observation. The chain employs TRBV14 and TRBJ2-5, with 12 bases that match TRBD1. Germline V gives CDR1 SGHDN, CDR2 FVKESK. Germline trimming cut 1 base from V and 9 bases from J; bases unmatched to any gene: 15. The CDR3 is 18 residues long. The CDR3 DNA reads TGTGCCAGCAGCCAAGCCACCCTAGGGGGACAGGGGGCGACGGCCCAGTACTTC. Protein sequence: CASSQATLGGQGATAQYF.

This clone was detected once. This rearrangement joins TRBV9 to TRBJ2-7; the match to TRBD2 covers 8 bases. CDR1 and CDR2 (germline): SGDLS, YYNGEE. Germline trimming cut 0 bases from V and 0 bases from J; bases unmatched to any gene: 2. This CDR3 is 15 amino acids long. CDR3 sequence (DNA): TGTGCCAGCAGCGTAGCGGGGGGGAGCTCCTACGAGCAGTACTTC. Amino acid sequence: CASSVAGGSSYEQYF.